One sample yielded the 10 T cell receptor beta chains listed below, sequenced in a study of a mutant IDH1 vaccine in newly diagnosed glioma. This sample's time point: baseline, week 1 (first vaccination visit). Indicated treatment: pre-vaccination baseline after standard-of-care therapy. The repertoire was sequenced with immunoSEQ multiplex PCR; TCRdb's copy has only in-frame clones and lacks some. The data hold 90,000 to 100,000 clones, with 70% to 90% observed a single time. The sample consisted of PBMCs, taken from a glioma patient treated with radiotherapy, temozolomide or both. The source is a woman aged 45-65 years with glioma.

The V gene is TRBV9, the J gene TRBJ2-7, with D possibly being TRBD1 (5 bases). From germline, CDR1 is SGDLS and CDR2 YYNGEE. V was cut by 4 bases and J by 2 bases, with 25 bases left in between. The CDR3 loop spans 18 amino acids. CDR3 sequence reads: CASSPPTVSRAKPYEQYF. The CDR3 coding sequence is TGTGCCAGCAGCCCACCCACTGTGTCCAGGGCGAAACCCTACGAGCAGTACTTC.

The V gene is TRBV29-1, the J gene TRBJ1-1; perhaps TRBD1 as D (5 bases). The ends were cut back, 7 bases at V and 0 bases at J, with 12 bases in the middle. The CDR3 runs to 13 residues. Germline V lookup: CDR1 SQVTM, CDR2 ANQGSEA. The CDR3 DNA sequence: TGCAGCGGTTACGGACAAGTGAACACTGAAGCTTTCTTT. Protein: CSGYGQVNTEAFF.

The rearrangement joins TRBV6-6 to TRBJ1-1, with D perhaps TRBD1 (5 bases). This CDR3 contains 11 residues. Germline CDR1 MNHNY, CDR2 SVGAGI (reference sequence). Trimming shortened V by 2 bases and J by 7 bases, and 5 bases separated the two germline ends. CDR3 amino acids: CASSYGGEAFF. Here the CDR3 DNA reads TGTGCCAGCAGTTACGGGGGTGAAGCTTTCTTT.

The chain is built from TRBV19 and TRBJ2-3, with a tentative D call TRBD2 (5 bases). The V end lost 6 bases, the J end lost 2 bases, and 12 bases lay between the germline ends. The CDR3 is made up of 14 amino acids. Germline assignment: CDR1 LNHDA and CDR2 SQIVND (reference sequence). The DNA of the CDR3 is TGTGCCAGTAGGGCTGGGAGAGACACAGATACGCAGTATTTT. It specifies CASRAGRDTDTQYF. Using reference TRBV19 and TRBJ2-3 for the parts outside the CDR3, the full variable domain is DGGITQSPKYLFRKEGQNVTLSCEQNLNHDAMYWYRQDPGQGLRLIYYSQIVNDFQKGDIAEGYSVSREKKESFPLTVTSAQKNPTAFYLCASRAGRDTDTQYFGPGTRLTVL.

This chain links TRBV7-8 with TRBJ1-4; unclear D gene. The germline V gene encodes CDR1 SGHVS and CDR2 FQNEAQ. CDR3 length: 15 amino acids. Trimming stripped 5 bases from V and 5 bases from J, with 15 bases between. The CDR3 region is CASSTDTTGNEKLFF. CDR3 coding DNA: TGTGCCAGCAGCACCGACACCACGGGGAATGAAAAACTGTTTTTT.

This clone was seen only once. The DNA for the CDR3 is TGTGCCAGCAGGCGGACAGGGGATAGCAATCAGCCCCAGCATTTT. Its protein product is CASRRTGDSNQPQHF. The chain links TRBV6-1 to TRBJ1-5; TRBD1 agrees at 9 bases. Trimming took 6 bases from V and 0 from J; bases not matched to a gene: 3. CDR1 is MNHNS, CDR2 SASEGT, per germline. This CDR3 is 15 amino acids long.

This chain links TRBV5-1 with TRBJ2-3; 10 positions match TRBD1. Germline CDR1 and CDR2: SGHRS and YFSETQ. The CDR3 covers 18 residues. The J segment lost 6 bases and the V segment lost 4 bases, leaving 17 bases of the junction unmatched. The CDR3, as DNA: TGCGCCAGCAGCGTTGGAACCTCGACAGGGGGCGGGCTTGATACGCAGTATTTT. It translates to CASSVGTSTGGGLDTQYF.

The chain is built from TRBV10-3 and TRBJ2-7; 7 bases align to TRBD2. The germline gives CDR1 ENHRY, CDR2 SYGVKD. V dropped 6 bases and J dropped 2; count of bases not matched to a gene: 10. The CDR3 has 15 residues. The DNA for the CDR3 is TGTGCCATCAGGGGGACCGGACTAGGGACCTACGAGCAGTACTTC. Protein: CAIRGTGLGTYEQYF.

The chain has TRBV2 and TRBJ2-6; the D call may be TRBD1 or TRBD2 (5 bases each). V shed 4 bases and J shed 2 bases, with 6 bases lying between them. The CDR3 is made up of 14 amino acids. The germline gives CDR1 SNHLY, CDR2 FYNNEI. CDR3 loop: CASSGGTGANVLTF. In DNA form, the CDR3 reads TGTGCCAGCAGTGGGGGGACTGGGGCCAACGTCCTGACTTTC.

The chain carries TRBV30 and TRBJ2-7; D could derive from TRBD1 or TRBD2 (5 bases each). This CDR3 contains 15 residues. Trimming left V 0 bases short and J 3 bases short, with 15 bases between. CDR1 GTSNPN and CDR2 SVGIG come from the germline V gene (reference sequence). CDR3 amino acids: CAWSVVVARGYEQYF. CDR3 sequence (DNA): TGTGCCTGGAGTGTAGTGGTAGCGAGGGGCTACGAGCAGTACTTC.